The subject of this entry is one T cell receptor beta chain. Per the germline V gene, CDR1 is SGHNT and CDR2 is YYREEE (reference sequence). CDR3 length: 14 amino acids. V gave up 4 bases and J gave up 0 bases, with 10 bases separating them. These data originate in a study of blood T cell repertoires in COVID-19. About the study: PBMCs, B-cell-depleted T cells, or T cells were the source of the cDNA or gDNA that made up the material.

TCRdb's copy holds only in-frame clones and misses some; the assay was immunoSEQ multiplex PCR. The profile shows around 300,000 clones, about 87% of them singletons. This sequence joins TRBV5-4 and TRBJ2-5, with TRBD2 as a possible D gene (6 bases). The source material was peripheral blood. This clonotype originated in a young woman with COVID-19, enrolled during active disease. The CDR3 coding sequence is TGTGCCAGCAGCGGTCGGGACTACCAAGAGACCCAGTACTTC. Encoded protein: CASSGRDYQETQYF.